A single T cell receptor beta chain is shown here with its context. The antigen remains unidentified. This sample stems from a study of identifying expanded T cells in peripheral blood. General study results and limits: Clone count variance between approximately two-week samples rose with total template count.

Repertoires were generated with immunoSEQ multiplex PCR, while TCRdb's copy carries only in-frame clones and drops some. The repertoire holds approximately 56,000 clones, with approximately 82% as singletons. No infections or other immune events were documented during collection. The CDR3 has 16 amino acids. V was trimmed by 5 bases and J by 0 bases, leaving 15 bases between them. Germline lookup yields CDR1 SEHNR and CDR2 FQNEAQ (reference sequence). The TCR comes from a person aged 18 to 70 in good health. This chain links TRBV7-9 with TRBJ2-3, with D maybe TRBD1 (6 bases). Sequencing was carried out using blood. This CDR3 reads CASSPSRTDSTDTQYF. The CDR3 DNA reads TGTGCCAGCAGCCCCAGCCGGACAGATAGCACAGATACGCAGTATTTT.